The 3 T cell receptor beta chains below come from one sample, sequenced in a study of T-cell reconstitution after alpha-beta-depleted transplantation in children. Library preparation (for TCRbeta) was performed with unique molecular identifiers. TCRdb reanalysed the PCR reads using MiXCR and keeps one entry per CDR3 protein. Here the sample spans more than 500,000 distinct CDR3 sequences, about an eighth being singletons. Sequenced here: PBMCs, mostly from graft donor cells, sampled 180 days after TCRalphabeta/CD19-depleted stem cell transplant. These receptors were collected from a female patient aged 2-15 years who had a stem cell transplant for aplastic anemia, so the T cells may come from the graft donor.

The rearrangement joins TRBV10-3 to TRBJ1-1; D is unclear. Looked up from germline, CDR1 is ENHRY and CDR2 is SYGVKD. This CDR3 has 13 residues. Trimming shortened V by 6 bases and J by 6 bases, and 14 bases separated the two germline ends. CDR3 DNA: TGTGCCATCAGAGAGACGAGTAAAGCTGAAGCTTTCTTT. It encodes CAIRETSKAEAFF.

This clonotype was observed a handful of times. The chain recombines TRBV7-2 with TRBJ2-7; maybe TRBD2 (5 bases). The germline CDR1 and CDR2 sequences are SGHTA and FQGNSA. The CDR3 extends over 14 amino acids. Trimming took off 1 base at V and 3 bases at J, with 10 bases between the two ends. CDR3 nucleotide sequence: TGTGCCAGCAGCTTAGGCGGACGGGACTACGAGCAGTACGTC. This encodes CASSLGGRDYEQYV.

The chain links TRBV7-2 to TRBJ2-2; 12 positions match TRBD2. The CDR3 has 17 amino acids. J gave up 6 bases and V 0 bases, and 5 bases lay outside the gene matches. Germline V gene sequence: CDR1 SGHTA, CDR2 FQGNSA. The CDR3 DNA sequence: TGTGCCAGCAGCTTAGCGAGACTAGCGGGAGCCTCCGGGGAGCTGTTTTTT. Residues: CASSLARLAGASGELFF. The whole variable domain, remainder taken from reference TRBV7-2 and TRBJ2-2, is GAGVSQSPSNKVTEKGKDVELRCDPISGHTALYWYRQSLGQGLEFLIYFQGNSAPDKSGLPSDRFSAERTGGSVSTLTIQRTQQEDSAVYLCASSLARLAGASGELFFGEGSRLTVL.